This is a list of T cell receptor beta chains from one sample in a study of blood T cells in healthy people across ages. TCRdb recomputed calls from the 5' RACE reads with MiXCR, one row per CDR3 protein. Found here are 700,000 to 800,000 distinct CDR3 sequences, 43% of them singletons; the top ten hold roughly 19%. The source material was blood. These receptors were obtained from a woman in her sixties or seventies in good health. Both conserved end residues are part of each CDR3. D genes are given only for firm matches. Clone sizes are given selectively: once, few, many, or a class where the clone is expanded.

CDR3nt: TGTGCCAGCAGTTTGCGCAGGGGAACCGACGAGCAGTACTTC
CDR3aa: CASSLRRGTDEQYF
d_gene: NA
abundance: NA
v_gene: TRBV27
j_gene: TRBJ2-7

CDR3nt: TGTGCCAGCAGTTACTCCTACCCGGGACTAGCGGGCACAGATACGCAGTATTTT
CDR3aa: CASSYSYPGLAGTDTQYF
d_gene: TRBD2
abundance: NA
v_gene: TRBV6-2/TRBV6-3
j_gene: TRBJ2-3

CDR3nt: TGCGCCAGCAGCCCATGGGGCCAAGAGACCCAGTACTTC
CDR3aa: CASSPWGQETQYF
d_gene: NA
abundance: NA
v_gene: TRBV5-1
j_gene: TRBJ2-5

CDR3nt: TGCAGTGCTAGCGCAAGAACCTACGAGCAGTACTTC
CDR3aa: CSASARTYEQYF
d_gene: NA
abundance: once
v_gene: TRBV20-1
j_gene: TRBJ2-7

CDR3nt: TGTGCCAGCAGTTTATACGGGCAGGGGGGGGATACGCAGTATTTT
CDR3aa: CASSLYGQGGDTQYF
d_gene: NA
abundance: NA
v_gene: TRBV28
j_gene: TRBJ2-3

CDR3nt: TGTGCCAGCAGCGTAGGGTCCCCGGACAGGGGGCTAGTCTACGAGCAGTACTTC
CDR3aa: CASSVGSPDRGLVYEQYF
d_gene: TRBD1
abundance: few
v_gene: TRBV9
j_gene: TRBJ2-7

CDR3nt: TGCAGCGGGACCGGGACTAGCGGTCCCTACGAGCAGTACTTC
CDR3aa: CSGTGTSGPYEQYF
d_gene: TRBD2
abundance: many
v_gene: TRBV29-1
j_gene: TRBJ2-7

CDR3nt: TGTGCCAGCAGCATGCTAGCGGACTACGAGCAGTACTTC
CDR3aa: CASSMLADYEQYF
d_gene: NA
abundance: NA
v_gene: TRBV21-1
j_gene: TRBJ2-7

CDR3nt: TGTGCCAGCAGCGTGACTAGCGGGGGGAACTACAATGAGCAGTTCTTC
CDR3aa: CASSVTSGGNYNEQFF
d_gene: TRBD2
abundance: few
v_gene: TRBV7-3
j_gene: TRBJ2-1

CDR3nt: TGTGCCATCAGTGAGTCGACCGGGACAGGGTTCTACAATGAGCAGTTCTTC
CDR3aa: CAISESTGTGFYNEQFF
d_gene: TRBD1
abundance: NA
v_gene: TRBV10-3
j_gene: TRBJ2-1

CDR3nt: TGTGCCAGCAGTGTTACAGAGTCCTACGAGCAGTACTTC
CDR3aa: CASSVTESYEQYF
d_gene: NA
abundance: few
v_gene: TRBV2
j_gene: TRBJ2-7

CDR3nt: TGCGCCAGCAGCTTGGAACCGGGACTAGCGGAAACCGGGGAGCTGTTTTTT
CDR3aa: CASSLEPGLAETGELFF
d_gene: TRBD2
abundance: NA
v_gene: TRBV5-1
j_gene: TRBJ2-2

CDR3nt: TGCAGTACCCCTACAGGGGGCGAGCAGTACTTC
CDR3aa: CSTPTGGEQYF
d_gene: TRBD1
abundance: many
v_gene: TRBV20-1
j_gene: TRBJ2-7

CDR3nt: TGTGCCAGCAGTGCAGGACAGGACTATGGCTACACCTTC
CDR3aa: CASSAGQDYGYTF
d_gene: TRBD1
abundance: NA
v_gene: TRBV2
j_gene: TRBJ1-2

CDR3nt: TGTGCCAGCAGCTTGCCCAGCGGGGGAAAGACCCAGTACTTC
CDR3aa: CASSLPSGGKTQYF
d_gene: TRBD2
abundance: NA
v_gene: TRBV5-5
j_gene: TRBJ2-5

CDR3nt: TGCGCCAGCAGCCACGCCGTGGCAGTCAATCAGCCCCAGCATTTT
CDR3aa: CASSHAVAVNQPQHF
d_gene: NA
abundance: NA
v_gene: TRBV4-3
j_gene: TRBJ1-5

CDR3nt: TGTGCCAGCAGCATCCAAGACAGGGGGGGAGACGAGCAGTACTTC
CDR3aa: CASSIQDRGGDEQYF
d_gene: TRBD1
abundance: few
v_gene: TRBV13
j_gene: TRBJ2-7

CDR3nt: TGCAGCATAATGGGACAGGGCAATGGCTACACCTTC
CDR3aa: CSIMGQGNGYTF
d_gene: TRBD1
abundance: few
v_gene: TRBV29-1
j_gene: TRBJ1-2

CDR3nt: TGCAGCGTTGGTTCAGGGAGAAACAATCAGCCCCAGCATTTT
CDR3aa: CSVGSGRNNQPQHF
d_gene: NA
abundance: NA
v_gene: TRBV29-1
j_gene: TRBJ1-5

CDR3nt: TGTGCCAGCACCTTCGGGACAGAAACACTAGCGGGAGGCACAGATACGCAGTATTTT
CDR3aa: CASTFGTETLAGGTDTQYF
d_gene: TRBD2
abundance: few
v_gene: TRBV2
j_gene: TRBJ2-3

CDR3nt: TGTGCCAGCAGTTACCGACAGGGTGGGAATTCACCCCTCCACTTT
CDR3aa: CASSYRQGGNSPLHF
d_gene: TRBD1
abundance: few
v_gene: TRBV6-5
j_gene: TRBJ1-6

CDR3nt: TGTGCCATCAGCGTCCGACAAAGAACAAATTCACCCCTCCACTTT
CDR3aa: CAISVRQRTNSPLHF
d_gene: NA
abundance: once
v_gene: TRBV10-3
j_gene: TRBJ1-6

CDR3nt: TGTGCCAGCAGGGGCTTACTAGCGGGAGCCTACGAGCAGTACTTC
CDR3aa: CASRGLLAGAYEQYF
d_gene: TRBD2
abundance: NA
v_gene: TRBV28
j_gene: TRBJ2-7

CDR3nt: TGTGCCAGCAGAATGCTGTCCGGTGCCAAAAACATTCAGTACTTC
CDR3aa: CASRMLSGAKNIQYF
d_gene: NA
abundance: NA
v_gene: TRBV6-5
j_gene: TRBJ2-4

CDR3nt: TGTGCCAGCAGTCGGACCACTAACACCGGGGAGCTGTTTTTT
CDR3aa: CASSRTTNTGELFF
d_gene: NA
abundance: NA
v_gene: TRBV2
j_gene: TRBJ2-2

CDR3nt: TGCAGCGTTGGAGGGGGGGTCAACGAGCAGTACTTC
CDR3aa: CSVGGGVNEQYF
d_gene: NA
abundance: few
v_gene: TRBV29-1
j_gene: TRBJ2-7

CDR3nt: TGTGCCAGCAGCCAAGCAGTGAATGAGCAGTTCTTC
CDR3aa: CASSQAVNEQFF
d_gene: NA
abundance: NA
v_gene: TRBV3-1
j_gene: TRBJ2-1

CDR3nt: TGTGCCAGCAGCCCGACCCGGGACGAGTACCAAGAGACCCAGTACTTC
CDR3aa: CASSPTRDEYQETQYF
d_gene: NA
abundance: NA
v_gene: TRBV7-6
j_gene: TRBJ2-5

CDR3nt: TGCGCCAGCAGCCTAGGTCACGTGGAGGGTAACTATGGCTACACCTTC
CDR3aa: CASSLGHVEGNYGYTF
d_gene: NA
abundance: NA
v_gene: TRBV4-3
j_gene: TRBJ1-2

CDR3nt: TGTGCCAGCAGCCGACTAGGAGCGGGAGGCTCAGATACGCAGTATTTT
CDR3aa: CASSRLGAGGSDTQYF
d_gene: TRBD2
abundance: NA
v_gene: TRBV14
j_gene: TRBJ2-3

CDR3nt: TGTGCCAGCAGCCAAGATAGGACGGGAGTGGGGCCCTCCTACGAGCAGTACTTC
CDR3aa: CASSQDRTGVGPSYEQYF
d_gene: NA
abundance: NA
v_gene: TRBV4-2
j_gene: TRBJ2-7

CDR3nt: TGTGCCAGCAGTTTACTGGGCATTCAGTACTTC
CDR3aa: CASSLLGIQYF
d_gene: NA
abundance: few
v_gene: TRBV12-3/TRBV12-4
j_gene: TRBJ2-4

CDR3nt: TGTGCCACCAGTGATTTGGACGAGCAGTACTTC
CDR3aa: CATSDLDEQYF
d_gene: NA
abundance: few
v_gene: TRBV24-1
j_gene: TRBJ2-7

CDR3nt: TGTGCCAGCAGGTTACTGAATTTAGTAGGCAATGAGCAGTTCTTC
CDR3aa: CASRLLNLVGNEQFF
d_gene: NA
abundance: NA
v_gene: TRBV6-1
j_gene: TRBJ2-1

CDR3nt: TGCAGTGCTAAAGGGGACCCCGGGGAGCTGTTTTTT
CDR3aa: CSAKGDPGELFF
d_gene: NA
abundance: NA
v_gene: TRBV20-1
j_gene: TRBJ2-2

CDR3nt: TGCAGCGTTGGGCTAGGGACAGGGAGGGATACGCAGTATTTT
CDR3aa: CSVGLGTGRDTQYF
d_gene: TRBD1
abundance: NA
v_gene: TRBV29-1
j_gene: TRBJ2-3

CDR3nt: TGTGCCAGTACCGCGGGCCCCGCGGCATACGAGCAGTACTTC
CDR3aa: CASTAGPAAYEQYF
d_gene: NA
abundance: NA
v_gene: TRBV6-2/TRBV6-3
j_gene: TRBJ2-7

CDR3nt: TGTGCCAGCAACAGGCAAGAGGCCCAGTACTTC
CDR3aa: CASNRQEAQYF
d_gene: NA
abundance: NA
v_gene: TRBV5-8
j_gene: TRBJ2-5

CDR3nt: TGTGCCTGGAGTGCCGGGACTGGAGCCTACGAGCAGTACTTC
CDR3aa: CAWSAGTGAYEQYF
d_gene: NA
abundance: NA
v_gene: TRBV30
j_gene: TRBJ2-7

CDR3nt: TGTGCCAGCAGGGGCAGGCGCAATGAGCAGTTCTTC
CDR3aa: CASRGRRNEQFF
d_gene: NA
abundance: few
v_gene: TRBV3-1
j_gene: TRBJ2-1

CDR3nt: TGTGCCAGCAGCTTAGATCCCGCAGCCCTCTATGGCTACACCTTC
CDR3aa: CASSLDPAALYGYTF
d_gene: NA
abundance: NA
v_gene: TRBV11-2
j_gene: TRBJ1-2

CDR3nt: TGCGCCAGCAGCCAATTGACAGGGGTCTACAATGAGCAGTTCTTC
CDR3aa: CASSQLTGVYNEQFF
d_gene: TRBD1
abundance: NA
v_gene: TRBV4-3
j_gene: TRBJ2-1

CDR3nt: TGTGCCAGCAGCTTGGAAGGGACTGAAGCTTTCTTT
CDR3aa: CASSLEGTEAFF
d_gene: NA
abundance: few
v_gene: TRBV5-5
j_gene: TRBJ1-1

CDR3nt: TGTGCCAGCAGCCCGGCCATACAGGGCCGAGAGCAGTACTTC
CDR3aa: CASSPAIQGREQYF
d_gene: NA
abundance: few
v_gene: TRBV7-6
j_gene: TRBJ2-7

CDR3nt: TGCGCCAGCAGCGGACAGCCAAATGAAAAACTGTTTTTT
CDR3aa: CASSGQPNEKLFF
d_gene: NA
abundance: NA
v_gene: TRBV5-1
j_gene: TRBJ1-4